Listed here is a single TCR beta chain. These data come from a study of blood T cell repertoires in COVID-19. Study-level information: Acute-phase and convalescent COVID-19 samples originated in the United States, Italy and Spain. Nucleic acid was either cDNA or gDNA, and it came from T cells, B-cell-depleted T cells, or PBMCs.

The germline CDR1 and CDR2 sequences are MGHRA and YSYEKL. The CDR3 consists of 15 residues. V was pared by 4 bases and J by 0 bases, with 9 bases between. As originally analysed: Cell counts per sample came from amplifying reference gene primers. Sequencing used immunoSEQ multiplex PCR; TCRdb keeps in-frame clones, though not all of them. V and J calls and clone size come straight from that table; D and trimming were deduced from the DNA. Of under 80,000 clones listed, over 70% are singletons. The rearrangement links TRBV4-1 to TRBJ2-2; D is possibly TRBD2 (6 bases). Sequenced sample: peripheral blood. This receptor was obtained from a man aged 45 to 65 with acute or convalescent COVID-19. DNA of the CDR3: TGCGCCAGCAGCCGCGGGACGGCGAACACCGGGGAGCTGTTTTTT. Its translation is CASSRGTANTGELFF.